Listed here are 4 T cell receptor beta chains from one sample, sequenced in a study of T cell repertoires in cytomegalovirus infection. Their specific antigens are unknown. TCRdb reprocessed the reads via MiXCR and lists one record per CDR3 protein. The table shows approximately 770,000 distinct CDR3 sequences, with just under 30% occurring only once. The specimen comprised cultured CD8+ T cells from PBMCs, sampled from culture after CMV antigen stimulation. The receptors were sampled from a human donor in good health (CMV status not recorded). Some clones in this sample may be carry-over from other donors' samples.

This clonotype was detected a few times. V and J are TRBV27 and TRBJ1-6, with D possibly TRBD1 on 5 matching bases. The germline CDR1 and CDR2 sequences are MNHEY and SMNVEV (reference sequence). The CDR3 spans 17 residues. Trimming shortened V by 5 bases and J by 8 bases, and 22 bases separated the two germline ends. The CDR3 region is CASSPPRGGKHDSPLHF. The DNA of the CDR3 is TGTGCCAGCAGTCCTCCGAGGGGCGGTAAACATGATTCACCCCTCCACTTT.

V and J are TRBV24-1 and TRBJ1-2; tentative D call: TRBD1 (6 bases). CDR1 is KGHDR and CDR2 is SFDVKD in the germline V gene. V was clipped by 4 bases and J by 6 bases, with 11 bases between them. The CDR3 is 13 residues long. DNA for the CDR3: TGTGCCACCAGTGACTCCTACAGGGATGGCTACACCTTC. It yields the protein CATSDSYRDGYTF.

This clonotype was counted only a few times. V gene TRBV27 combines with J gene TRBJ2-5; D not resolved. The germline V gene has CDR1 MNHEY and CDR2 SMNVEV (reference sequence). The CDR3 covers 14 residues. V was shortened by 4 bases and J by 2 bases, with 11 bases between the two germline ends. The CDR3 sequence: CASSYGVAQETQYF. The CDR3 DNA is TGTGCCAGCAGTTATGGGGTCGCACAAGAGACCCAGTACTTC.

This clonotype was picked up many times. The rearrangement joins TRBV7-9 to TRBJ2-5, with TRBD1 as a possible D gene (5 bases). V lost 3 bases and J lost 5, with 13 bases in between. Germline-derived CDR1 and CDR2 are SEHNR and FQNEAQ (reference sequence). The CDR3 covers 14 residues. CDR3 coding DNA: TGTGCCAGCAGCTTGTCTCCCTCAGGGGAGACCCAGTACTTC. Its translation is CASSLSPSGETQYF.